Shown below are 11 T cell receptor beta chains from a single sample sequenced in a study of shared clonotypes between healthy human individuals. Some clones are missing from TCRdb's copy, which holds only in-frame ones; the method was immunoSEQ multiplex PCR. The data contain a few million clones, 85% to 95% of them singletons. Sequenced sample: naive CD4+ T cells from PBMCs. The subset is: CD45RA+ positively selected. These receptors originate from a man between 18 and 29 years old in good health. Some clones in this sample may be carry-over from other donors' samples.

V is TRBV2 and J is TRBJ1-5; perhaps TRBD1 as D (6 bases). V dropped 4 bases and J dropped 9 bases, with 16 bases sitting between them. CDR3 length equals 14 residues. Germline V gene data show CDR1 as SNHLY and CDR2 as FYNNEI. The CDR3 spells CASSVGQRFPPQHF. The CDR3 DNA sequence: TGTGCCAGCAGTGTGGGACAACGTTTTCCGCCCCAGCATTTT. The variable domain in full, completed from reference TRBV2 and TRBJ1-5, reads EPEVTQTPSHQVTQMGQEVILRCVPISNHLYFYWYRQILGQKVEFLVSFYNNEISEKSEIFDDQFSVERPDGSNFTLKIRSTKLEDSAMYFCASSVGQRFPPQHFGDGTRLSIL.

The rearrangement uses TRBV28 and TRBJ2-5; D is ambiguous. CDR1 is MDHEN and CDR2 is SYDVKM in the germline V gene. V gave up 6 bases and J gave up 3 bases, with 17 bases separating them. This CDR3 has 15 residues. DNA of the CDR3: TGTGCCAGCAGGTCCCCCCCGAGCAGGAAAGAGACCCAGTACTTC. Residues: CASRSPPSRKETQYF.

The chain links TRBV30 to TRBJ1-6; no clear D. The V end was cut by 6 bases, the J end by 10 bases, with 19 bases between. Germline values: CDR1 GTSNPN, CDR2 SVGIG (reference sequence). This CDR3 is 14 amino acids long. CDR3 loop: CACPRGHGVSPLHF. CDR3 nucleotide sequence: TGTGCCTGCCCCCGGGGTCACGGGGTGTCACCCCTCCACTTT. The full variable domain, in which reference TRBV30 and TRBJ1-6 provide the parts outside the CDR3, is SQTIHQWPATLVQPVGSPLSLECTVEGTSNPNLYWYRQAAGRGLQLLFYSVGIGQISSEVPQNLSASRPQDRQFILSSKKLLLSDSGFYLCACPRGHGVSPLHFGNGTRLTVT.

The V and J genes are TRBV15 and TRBJ2-3; a weak D match, TRBD2 (6 bases). The CDR3 runs to 15 residues. Trimming shortened V by 6 bases and J by 5 bases, and 18 bases separated the two germline ends. Per germline, CDR1 LNHNV and CDR2 YYDKDF (reference sequence). The CDR3 protein is CATRGHPGEVDTQYF. CDR3 sequence (DNA): TGTGCCACCAGGGGGCACCCGGGAGAAGTAGATACGCAGTATTTT.

The chain joins TRBV30 to TRBJ2-2; tentative D call: TRBD2 (7 bases). CDR1 and CDR2 from the germline V gene are GTSNPN and SVGIG (reference sequence). The CDR3 has 16 amino acids. Trimming removed 0 bases at V and 3 bases at J, with 14 bases between. The CDR3 reads CAWSVPGGHDTGELFF. The CDR3 nucleotides are TGTGCCTGGAGTGTACCCGGGGGGCACGACACCGGGGAGCTGTTTTTT.

The chain joins TRBV5-1 to TRBJ2-7; 7 positions agree with TRBD2. The trim removed 3 bases at V and 2 bases at J, leaving 11 bases unmatched. The germline gives CDR1 SGHRS, CDR2 YFSETQ. CDR3 length: 16 amino acids. The CDR3 bases are TGCGCCAGCAGCTGGGCGTCCGGGGCGGGGGCCTACGAGCAGTACTTC. Translated, it gives CASSWASGAGAYEQYF.

The chain couples TRBV6-6 to TRBJ1-4, with 11 bases aligning to TRBD1. The ends lost 6 bases at V and 8 bases at J; junction bases unmatched: 5. The CDR3 is made up of 14 amino acids. Germline values: CDR1 MNHNY, CDR2 SVGAGI (reference sequence). The CDR3 bases are TGTGCCAGCAGCAGACGGACAGGGGGCGAAAAACTGTTTTTT. It specifies CASSRRTGGEKLFF.

The chain couples TRBV5-6 to TRBJ1-4; D not certain. Germline CDR1 reads SGHDT; CDR2 reads YYEEEE. There are 15 residues in the CDR3. Trimming took 1 base from V and 7 from J, leaving 14 bases between them. In DNA form, the CDR3 reads TGTGCCAGCAGCTTGAGAAGCCCGTCGGTTGAAAAACTGTTTTTT. Its translation is CASSLRSPSVEKLFF.

The chain carries TRBV28 and TRBJ2-5; D gene ambiguous. V was trimmed by 2 bases and J by 2 bases, leaving 12 bases between them. The CDR3 contains 15 residues. In germline, CDR1 is MDHEN, CDR2 SYDVKM. CDR3 coding DNA: TGTGCCAGCAGTTTAGCGGCCTCCACGCAAGAGACCCAGTACTTC. The encoded protein is CASSLAASTQETQYF. Full variable domain (rest looked up from reference TRBV28 and TRBJ2-5): DVKVTQSSRYLVKRTGEKVFLECVQDMDHENMFWYRQDPGLGLRLIYFSYDVKMKEKGDIPEGYSVSREKKERFSLILESASTNQTSMYLCASSLAASTQETQYFGPGTRLLVL.

The chain uses TRBV7-3 and TRBJ2-3, with 8 bases matching TRBD2. Per germline, CDR1 SGHTA and CDR2 FQGTGA. This CDR3 is 16 amino acids long. Trimming removed 5 bases from V and 0 bases from J; junction bases left unmatched: 7. This CDR3 is CASSLVAGTSTDTQYF. The CDR3 coding sequence is TGTGCCAGCAGCCTCGTAGCGGGAACTAGCACAGATACGCAGTATTTT.

The chain joins TRBV4-3 to TRBJ1-5; D not resolved. Germline CDR1 reads LGHNA; CDR2 reads YSLEER. CDR3 length: 14 residues. The V gene lost 2 bases and the J gene lost 11 bases, with 16 bases spanning the gap. The CDR3 nucleotides are TGCGCCAGCAGCCAAATGCTCGGGATGGGGACCCAGCATTTT. Protein product: CASSQMLGMGTQHF.